The 21 T cell receptor beta chains below were found in one sample sequenced in a study of cytomegalovirus exposure and HLA in healthy donors. PCR used 60 Vbeta primers and 13 Jbeta primers. TCRdb's table, derived via immunoSEQ multiplex PCR, lists solely in-frame clones and lacks some. The table records about 140,000 clones, roughly 80% of them present only once. The sample consisted of PBMCs. These receptors all come from a man aged 18 to 30 in good health and CMV-seronegative.

The chain carries TRBV2 and TRBJ2-1; 8 positions agree with TRBD2. V dropped 8 bases and J dropped 4; count of bases not matched to a gene: 10. CDR3 length: 15 amino acids. Germline CDR1 is SNHLY and CDR2 is FYNNEI. The CDR3, as DNA: TGTGCCAGCGGGGCGGGGGGCCTAATATACAATGAGCAGTTCTTC. Amino acid sequence: CASGAGGLIYNEQFF.

The genes are TRBV6-6 and TRBJ2-7; 8 bases align to TRBD1. This CDR3 region has 13 residues. V was clipped by 8 bases and J by 5 bases; unmatched bases: 8. Germline V gene sequence: CDR1 MNHNY, CDR2 SVGAGI (reference sequence). The CDR3 nucleotides read TGTGCCAGCTGGTCGGGACAGGTGAACGAGCAGTACTTC. This codes for CASWSGQVNEQYF.

The chain employs TRBV7-9 and TRBJ2-2; TRBD1 matches at 9 bases. The germline V gene has CDR1 SEHNR and CDR2 FQNEAQ (reference sequence). With V trimmed by 5 bases and J by 5 bases, 3 bases remained unmatched. The CDR3 contains 14 residues. CDR3 sequence reads: CASSLGQGTGELFF. The CDR3 DNA sequence: TGTGCCAGCAGCCTGGGACAGGGTACCGGGGAGCTGTTTTTT.

The rearrangement links TRBV11-2 to TRBJ1-1; no clear D. The V gene lost 1 base and the J gene lost 3 bases, with 6 bases spanning the gap. This CDR3 has 13 amino acids. Germline CDR1 SGHAT, CDR2 FQNNGV. The CDR3 coding sequence is TGTGCCAGCAGCTTAGCACAGTACACTGAAGCTTTCTTT. This translates into CASSLAQYTEAFF. Full variable domain (remainder filled in from reference TRBV11-2 and TRBJ1-1): EAGVAQSPRYKIIEKRQSVAFWCNPISGHATLYWYQQILGQGPKLLIQFQNNGVVDDSQLPKDRFSAERLKGVDSTLKIQPAKLEDSAVYLCASSLAQYTEAFFGQGTRLTVV.

CDR3 protein: CASQVQSGYTF. The CDR3 nucleotides are TGTGCCAGCCAAGTCCAGTCTGGCTACACCTTC. This chain connects TRBV25-1 to TRBJ1-2; no definite D call. Germline-derived CDR1 and CDR2 are MGHDK and SYGVNS. The CDR3 is made up of 11 amino acids. V was cut by 8 bases and J by 7 bases, with 11 bases left in between.

The rearrangement links TRBV5-1 to TRBJ2-4, with 8 bases matching TRBD1. Germline V gene sequence: CDR1 SGHRS, CDR2 YFSETQ. This CDR3 region has 13 residues. With 5 bases clipped from V and 5 bases from J, the junction kept 3 bases outside the gene matches. CDR3 amino acids: CASRGTGQNIQYF. In DNA, the CDR3 is TGCGCCAGCAGAGGGACAGGACAAAACATTCAGTACTTC.

The chain combines TRBV7-9 with TRBJ1-2; 11 bases line up with TRBD1. Germline CDR1 is SEHNR and CDR2 is FQNEAQ (reference sequence). Unmatched junction bases numbered 8, after V lost 5 bases and J lost 3 bases. The CDR3 consists of 16 residues. CDR3 region: CASSADRDRGDYGYTF. The DNA of the CDR3 is TGTGCCAGCAGCGCCGACCGGGACAGGGGGGACTATGGCTACACCTTC.

The rearrangement joins TRBV9 to TRBJ1-3; 7 nucleotides line up with TRBD1. The germline gives CDR1 SGDLS, CDR2 YYNGEE. This CDR3 contains 15 residues. Trimming at V came to 4 bases and at J to 2 bases, leaving 6 bases not matched to a gene. CDR3 sequence: CASSPQGGPGNTIYF. CDR3 DNA: TGTGCCAGCAGCCCCCAGGGGGGTCCTGGAAACACCATATATTTT.

This sequence joins TRBV27 and TRBJ1-2; no reliable D call. Per germline, CDR1 MNHEY and CDR2 SMNVEV (reference sequence). V dropped 2 bases and J dropped 4 bases, with 11 bases sitting between them. The CDR3 consists of 14 residues. The CDR3 bases are TGTGCCAGCAGTTTAAGCCGGTCGGGCTATGGCTACACCTTC. Its protein product is CASSLSRSGYGYTF.

The chain uses TRBV5-1 and TRBJ1-4; no clear D. There are 13 residues in the CDR3. From germline, CDR1 is SGHRS and CDR2 YFSETQ. Trimming removed 1 base from V and 11 bases from J, with 12 bases in between. In nucleotides, the CDR3 is TGCGCCAGCAGCTTGTACGGAGTGGAGAAACTGTTTTTT. It translates to CASSLYGVEKLFF.

This clone turned up a few times. For the CDR3, the DNA is TGTGCCAGCAGCCTGGACAGGGTGAACACTGAAGCTTTCTTT. Protein sequence: CASSLDRVNTEAFF. The rearrangement links TRBV5-6 to TRBJ1-1; 8 nucleotides match TRBD1. Looked up from germline, CDR1 is SGHDT and CDR2 is YYEEEE. V gave up 4 bases and J gave up 0 bases; unmatched junction bases: 2. This CDR3 is 14 amino acids long.

The chain couples TRBV9 to TRBJ2-1; 12 positions match TRBD2. This CDR3 has 16 residues. Germline trimming cut 5 bases from V and 8 bases from J; bases unmatched to any gene: 11. Germline CDR1 is SGDLS and CDR2 is YYNGEE. The CDR3 nucleotides read TGTGCCAGCAGTGAAGTTCTAGCGGGGGGGCCGGATGAGCAGTTCTTC. This translates into CASSEVLAGGPDEQFF.

This clone has a handful of counts. The same CDR3 also results from other DNA sequences found in this sample. The chain combines TRBV7-9 with TRBJ1-1; tentatively, D is TRBD1 (5 bases). Trimming removed 1 base at V and 2 bases at J, with 8 bases between. CDR3 length: 14 amino acids. Germline lookup yields CDR1 SEHNR and CDR2 FQNEAQ (reference sequence). CDR3 region: CASSLGQGNTEAFF. The CDR3 nucleotides read TGTGCCAGCAGCTTAGGGCAGGGTAACACTGAAGCTTTCTTT.

This rearrangement joins TRBV2 to TRBJ2-2, with D perhaps TRBD1 (6 bases). CDR1 and CDR2 from the germline V gene are SNHLY and FYNNEI. The CDR3 has 13 residues. The V end was cut by 11 bases, the J end by 1 base, with 11 bases between. The CDR3 here is CAGLTGNTGELFF. CDR3 in DNA: TGTGCCGGCTTGACAGGGAACACCGGGGAGCTGTTTTTT.

The chain is built from TRBV19 and TRBJ2-7, with 9 bases aligning to TRBD1. Germline-derived CDR1 and CDR2 are LNHDA and SQIVND (reference sequence). Trimming removed 5 bases from V and 0 bases from J; junction bases left unmatched: 17. The CDR3 extends over 19 amino acids. CDR3 coding DNA: TGTGCCAGTAGTCCCCGACCGGGACAGGGAATGCCATTCTCCTACGAGCAGTACTTC. Its translation is CASSPRPGQGMPFSYEQYF.

The genes are TRBV9 and TRBJ1-3; no definite D call. The CDR3 runs to 15 residues. Deletions cut 0 bases from V and 0 bases from J, with 7 bases between. Germline lookup yields CDR1 SGDLS and CDR2 YYNGEE. The CDR3 here is CASSVGSGSGNTIYF. For the CDR3, the DNA is TGTGCCAGCAGCGTAGGGTCAGGCTCTGGAAACACCATATATTTT.

J is TRBJ1-6 and V is TRBV9, with 7 positions matching TRBD1. The germline gives CDR1 SGDLS, CDR2 YYNGEE. Losses at the gene ends were 3 bases for V and 6 bases for J; bases not matched to a gene: 3. The CDR3 contains 14 residues. CDR3 coding DNA: TGTGCCAGCAGCGCCGGGACAGCTAATTCACCCCTCCACTTT. Its translation: CASSAGTANSPLHF.

In its sample, this clone was seen once. This rearrangement joins TRBV29-1 to TRBJ1-2; D call uncertain. V was pared by 7 bases and J by 0 bases, with 6 bases between. This CDR3 has 11 residues. Germline V gene data show CDR1 as SQVTM and CDR2 as ANQGSEA. The CDR3 nucleotides are TGCAGCGGAACTGCTAACTATGGCTACACCTTC. This translates into CSGTANYGYTF.

This chain uses TRBV6-5 with TRBJ2-1; D is unclear. Germline CDR1 reads MNHEY; CDR2 reads SVGAGI. V lost 2 bases to trimming and J lost 7 bases, with 12 bases between them. This CDR3 comprises 14 residues. CDR3: CASSYTQNINEQFF. The CDR3 region has the DNA TGTGCCAGCAGTTACACCCAGAATATTAATGAGCAGTTCTTC.

This chain connects TRBV30 to TRBJ2-1, with 8 bases matching TRBD1. CDR1 GTSNPN and CDR2 SVGIG come from the germline V gene (reference sequence). After removal of 7 bases from V and 6 bases from J, the junction contained 5 bases not matched to a gene. The CDR3 spans 12 residues. DNA of the CDR3: TGTGCCTTTCAGGACAGGGTCAATGAGCAGTTCTTC. Protein product: CAFQDRVNEQFF.

This clone was seen only a few times. The chain is built from TRBV14 and TRBJ1-1, with TRBD1 matching 8 bases. V shed 5 bases and J 12 bases; nucleotides not matched to a gene: 11. Germline V gives CDR1 SGHDN, CDR2 FVKESK. The length of the CDR3 is 13 residues. The DNA for the CDR3 is TGTGCCAGCAGCTGGTTAACAGGGGGATTTACTTTCTTT. It codes for CASSWLTGGFTFF.